Listed below are T cell receptor beta chains from one sample, sequenced in a study of identifying expanded T cells in peripheral blood. Profiling relied on immunoSEQ multiplex PCR, and the TCRdb table lists in-frame clones only, not all of them. This table holds under 70,000 clones, roughly 86% found once. Sequencing used blood. The receptors derive from a person aged 18-69 years in good health. The CDR3 runs from the conserved cysteine through the conserved F or W. Fields, in order: J gene, clone size, D gene, V gene, CDR3 DNA, CDR3 protein. The D gene is left open where the match is weak. Not all rows give a size; the values are once, few, many and, for expanded clones, a class.

TRBJ2-7 | - | TRBD1 | TRBV28 | TGTGCCAGCAGTCAAAGGACAGGGCGCTACGAGCAGTACTTC | CASSQRTGRYEQYF
TRBJ2-3 | - | TRBD1 | TRBV5-8 | TGTGCCAGCAGCCTATACAGGGGGTTGGGCACAGATACGCAGTATTTT | CASSLYRGLGTDTQYF
TRBJ1-5 | - | - | TRBV28 | TGTGCCAGCAGTACCGTTACAGGACGCAGCAATCAGCCCCAGCATTTT | CASSTVTGRSNQPQHF
TRBJ2-1 | - | - | TRBV18 | TGTGCCAGCTCACCAGCCGAGCGGCGGGAGCAGTTCTTC | CASSPAERREQFF
TRBJ2-7 | once | TRBD1 | TRBV6-1 | TGTGCCAGCAGTGAAGAGACAGGGTCTTCCTACGAGCAGTACTTC | CASSEETGSSYEQYF
TRBJ1-1 | - | TRBD1 | TRBV25-1 | TGTGCCAGCAGGGGGGACAGCTGGAACACTGAAGCTTTCTTT | CASRGDSWNTEAFF
TRBJ2-5 | - | TRBD2 | TRBV9 | TGTGCCAGCAGCTCTCCCGGGACTAGGGTGTACTTC | CASSSPGTRVYF
TRBJ2-3 | - | TRBD2 | TRBV6-5 | TGTGCCACCACTAGCGGGGTAACAGATACGCAGTATTTT | CATTSGVTDTQYF
TRBJ2-6 | - | - | TRBV4-3 | TGCGCCAGCAGCCACGAAAGTGGGGCCAACGTCCTGACTTTC | CASSHESGANVLTF
TRBJ2-1 | - | - | TRBV6-6 | TGTGCCAGCAGCCAATGGGGGAATGAGCAGTTCTTC | CASSQWGNEQFF
TRBJ2-7 | - | - | TRBV6-6 | TGTGCCAGCACCCTAGCTCAGGGATTCTACGAGCAGTACTTC | CASTLAQGFYEQYF
TRBJ2-1 | once | TRBD1 | TRBV10-3 | TGTGCCATCAGCGGGGACAGGCGATCTTACAATGAGCAGTTCTTC | CAISGDRRSYNEQFF
TRBJ1-2 | - | TRBD1 | TRBV6-1 | TGTGCCAGCAGTGAAGCCCCGACAGGGGGCTATGGCTACACCTTC | CASSEAPTGGYGYTF
TRBJ2-1 | once | - | TRBV6-6 | TGTGCCAGCAGTTCCGGACCGGGCAATGAGCAGTTCTTC | CASSSGPGNEQFF
TRBJ2-2 | - | - | TRBV18 | TGTGCCAGCTCACCACAGGGGCAGGGTAACGCCGGGGAGCTGTTTTTT | CASSPQGQGNAGELFF
TRBJ2-1 | - | - | TRBV7-9 | TGTGCCAGCAGCTTAGCTGACGGTGGGGATGAGCAGTTCTTC | CASSLADGGDEQFF
TRBJ2-7 | - | - | TRBV4-2 | TGTGCCAGCAGCCAAGATTACGGATCTACCTACGAGCAGTACTTC | CASSQDYGSTYEQYF